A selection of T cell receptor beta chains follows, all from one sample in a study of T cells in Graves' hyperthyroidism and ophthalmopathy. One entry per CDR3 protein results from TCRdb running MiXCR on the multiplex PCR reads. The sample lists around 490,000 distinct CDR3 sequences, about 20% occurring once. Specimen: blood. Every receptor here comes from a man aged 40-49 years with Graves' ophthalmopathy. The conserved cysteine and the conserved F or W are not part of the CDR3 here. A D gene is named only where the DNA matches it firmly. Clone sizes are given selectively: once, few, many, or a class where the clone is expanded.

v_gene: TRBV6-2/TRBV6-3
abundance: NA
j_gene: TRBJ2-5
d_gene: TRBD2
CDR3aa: ASSPPGLAMETQY

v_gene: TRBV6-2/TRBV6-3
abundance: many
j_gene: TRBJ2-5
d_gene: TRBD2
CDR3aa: ASSRIRLAGVETQY

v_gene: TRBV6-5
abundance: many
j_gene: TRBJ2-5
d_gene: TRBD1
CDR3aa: ASSYGTGGLETQY

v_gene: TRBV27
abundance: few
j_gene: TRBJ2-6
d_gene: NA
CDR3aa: ASASAGMWGANVLT

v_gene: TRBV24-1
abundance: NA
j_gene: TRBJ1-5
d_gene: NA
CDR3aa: ATSDDRASGQPQH

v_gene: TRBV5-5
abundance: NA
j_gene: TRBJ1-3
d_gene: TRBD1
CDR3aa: ASSPLGQAASGNTIY

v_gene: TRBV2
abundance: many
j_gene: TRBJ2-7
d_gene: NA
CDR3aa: ASRDTGSYEQY

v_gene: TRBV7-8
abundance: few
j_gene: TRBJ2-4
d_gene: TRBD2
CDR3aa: ASSLALASGRTPLAKNIQY

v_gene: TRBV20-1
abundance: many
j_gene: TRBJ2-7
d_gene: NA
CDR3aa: SAGRDFGSSYEQY

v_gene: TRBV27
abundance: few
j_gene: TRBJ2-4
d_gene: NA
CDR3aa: ASSLKCGTPIIAKNIQY

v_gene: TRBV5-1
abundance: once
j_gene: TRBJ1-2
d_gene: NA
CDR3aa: ASSLGHSNYGYT

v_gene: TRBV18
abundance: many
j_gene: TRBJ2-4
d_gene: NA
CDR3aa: ASSPPSLAKNIQY

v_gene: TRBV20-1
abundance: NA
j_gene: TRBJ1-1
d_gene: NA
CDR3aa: SARMRGNTEAF

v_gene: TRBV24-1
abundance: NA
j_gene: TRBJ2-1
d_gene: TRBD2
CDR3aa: ATSDLQASGINEQF

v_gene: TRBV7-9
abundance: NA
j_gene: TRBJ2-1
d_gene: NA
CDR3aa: ASSLVPSAWNEQF

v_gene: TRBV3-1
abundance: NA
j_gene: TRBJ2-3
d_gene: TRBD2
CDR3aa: ASRGAGVYADTQY

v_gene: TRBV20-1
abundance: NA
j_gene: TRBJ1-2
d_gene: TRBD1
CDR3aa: SARESGPGGGGYT

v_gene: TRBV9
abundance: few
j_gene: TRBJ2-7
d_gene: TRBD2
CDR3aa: ASSVGTSGVSEQY

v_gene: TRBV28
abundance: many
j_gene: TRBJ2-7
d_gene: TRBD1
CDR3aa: ASSFHGQVRYEQY

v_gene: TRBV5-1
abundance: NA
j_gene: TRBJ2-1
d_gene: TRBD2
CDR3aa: ASSLTGGQNNEQF

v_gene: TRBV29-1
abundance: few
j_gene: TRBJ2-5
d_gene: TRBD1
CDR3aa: SARTGLNAQY

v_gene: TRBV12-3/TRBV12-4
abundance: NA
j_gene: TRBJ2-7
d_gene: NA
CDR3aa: ASSLSPRGGEQY

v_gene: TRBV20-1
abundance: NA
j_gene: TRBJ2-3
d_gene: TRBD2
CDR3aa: SAPPSGRGSDTQY

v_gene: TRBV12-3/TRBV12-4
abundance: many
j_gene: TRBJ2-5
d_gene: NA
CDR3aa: ASSFGTGQETQY

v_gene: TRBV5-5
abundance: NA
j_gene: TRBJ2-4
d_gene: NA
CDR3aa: ASSLNQNIQY

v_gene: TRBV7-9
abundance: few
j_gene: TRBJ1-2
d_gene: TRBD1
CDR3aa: ASSFGQVDGYT

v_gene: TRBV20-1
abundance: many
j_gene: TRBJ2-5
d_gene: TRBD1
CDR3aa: SARGVDRGRGIETQY

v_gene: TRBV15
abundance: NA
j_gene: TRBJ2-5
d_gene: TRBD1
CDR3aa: ATRSETGLGETQY

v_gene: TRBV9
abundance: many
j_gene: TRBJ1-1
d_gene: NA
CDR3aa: ASSPGLPLNMNTEAF